This T cell receptor beta chain appears in the sequencing data of a study of PD-1 blockade in classical Hodgkin lymphoma. The study's findings and limits: Exclusion covered patients beginning nivolumab under 1 year post-ASCT. While CD8+ TCR diversity did not rise significantly by C4D1, CD4+ TCR diversity did. TCR diversity at baseline was reported to be reduced in newly diagnosed patients relative to healthy donors.

Each patient experienced a relapse that followed autologous stem cell transplantation, and brentuximab vedotin exposure varied. Applied to thawed PBMCs, magnetic negative selection was the method used to isolate CD8+ T cells. Clones were read by immunoSEQ multiplex PCR, and TCRdb kept only the in-frame ones, dropping some. The sample lists 420 or so clones; around 80% were seen once. CDR1 is SGDLS and CDR2 is YYNGEE in the germline V gene. This CDR3 is 13 amino acids long. Trimming removed 4 bases at V and 6 bases at J, with 8 bases between. Regarding this clone: Antigen specificity is unknown.

The chain joins TRBV9 to TRBJ1-6; D not resolved. This receptor was taken from a human donor with classical Hodgkin lymphoma. This specimen consisted of CD8+ T cells from blood, obtained at baseline. The CDR3 DNA is TGTGCCAGCAGCTCCGGGTCTAATTCACCCCTCCACTTT. Its translation is CASSSGSNSPLHF.